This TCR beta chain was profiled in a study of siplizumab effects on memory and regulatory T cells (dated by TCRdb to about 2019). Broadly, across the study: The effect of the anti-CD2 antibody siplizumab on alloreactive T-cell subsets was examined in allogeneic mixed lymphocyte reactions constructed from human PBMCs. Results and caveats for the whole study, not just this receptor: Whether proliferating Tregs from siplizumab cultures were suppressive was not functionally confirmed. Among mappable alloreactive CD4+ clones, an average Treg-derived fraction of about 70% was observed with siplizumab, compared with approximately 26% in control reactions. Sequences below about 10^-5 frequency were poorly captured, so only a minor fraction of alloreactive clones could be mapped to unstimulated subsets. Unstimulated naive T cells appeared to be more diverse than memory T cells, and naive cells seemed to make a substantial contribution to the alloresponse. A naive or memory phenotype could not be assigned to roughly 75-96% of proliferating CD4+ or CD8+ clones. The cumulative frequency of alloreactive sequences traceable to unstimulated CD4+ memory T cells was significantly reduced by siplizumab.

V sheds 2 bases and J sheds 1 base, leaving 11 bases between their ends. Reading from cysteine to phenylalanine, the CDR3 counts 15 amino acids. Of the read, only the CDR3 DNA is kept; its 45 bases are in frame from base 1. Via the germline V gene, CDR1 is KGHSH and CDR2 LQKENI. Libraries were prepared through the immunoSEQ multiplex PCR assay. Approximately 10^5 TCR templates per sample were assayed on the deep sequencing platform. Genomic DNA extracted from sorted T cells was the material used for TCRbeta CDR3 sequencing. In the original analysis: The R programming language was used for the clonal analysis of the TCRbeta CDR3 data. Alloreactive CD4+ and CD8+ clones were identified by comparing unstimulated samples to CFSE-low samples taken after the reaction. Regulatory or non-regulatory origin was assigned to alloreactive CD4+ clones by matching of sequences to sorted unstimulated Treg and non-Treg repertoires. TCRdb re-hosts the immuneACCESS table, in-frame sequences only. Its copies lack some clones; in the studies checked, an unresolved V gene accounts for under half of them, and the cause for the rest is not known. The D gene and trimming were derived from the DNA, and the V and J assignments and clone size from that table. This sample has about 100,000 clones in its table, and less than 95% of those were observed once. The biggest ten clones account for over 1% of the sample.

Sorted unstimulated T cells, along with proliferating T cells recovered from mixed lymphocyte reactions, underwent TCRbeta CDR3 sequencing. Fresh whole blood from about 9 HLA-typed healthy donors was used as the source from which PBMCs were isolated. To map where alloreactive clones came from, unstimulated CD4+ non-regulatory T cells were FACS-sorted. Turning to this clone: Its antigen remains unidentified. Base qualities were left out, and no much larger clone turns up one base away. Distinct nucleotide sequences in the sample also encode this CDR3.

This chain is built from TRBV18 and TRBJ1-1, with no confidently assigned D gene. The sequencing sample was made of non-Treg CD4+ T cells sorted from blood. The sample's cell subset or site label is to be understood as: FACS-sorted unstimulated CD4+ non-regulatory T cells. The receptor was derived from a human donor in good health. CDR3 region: CASSPFPLWNTEAFF. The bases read TGTGCCAGCTCACCATTTCCTCTCTGGAACACTGAAGCTTTCTTT.